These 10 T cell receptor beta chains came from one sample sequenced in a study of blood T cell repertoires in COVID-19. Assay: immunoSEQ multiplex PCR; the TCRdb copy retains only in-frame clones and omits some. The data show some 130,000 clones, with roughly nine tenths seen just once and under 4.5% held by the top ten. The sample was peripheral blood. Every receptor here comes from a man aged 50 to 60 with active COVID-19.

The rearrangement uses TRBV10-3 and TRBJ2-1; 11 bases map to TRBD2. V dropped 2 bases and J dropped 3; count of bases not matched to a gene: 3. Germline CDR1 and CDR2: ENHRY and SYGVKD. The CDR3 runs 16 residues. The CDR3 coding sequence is TGTGCCATCAGTGAGGGGACTAGCGGTAACTACAATGAGCAGTTCTTC. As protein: CAISEGTSGNYNEQFF.

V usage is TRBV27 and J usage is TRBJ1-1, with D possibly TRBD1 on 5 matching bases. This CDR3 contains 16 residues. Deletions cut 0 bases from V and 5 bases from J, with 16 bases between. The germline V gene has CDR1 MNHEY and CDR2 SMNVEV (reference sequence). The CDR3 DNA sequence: TGTGCCAGCAGTTTATCGCCCGGGGGAGGTAGAACTGAAGCTTTCTTT. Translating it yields CASSLSPGGGRTEAFF.

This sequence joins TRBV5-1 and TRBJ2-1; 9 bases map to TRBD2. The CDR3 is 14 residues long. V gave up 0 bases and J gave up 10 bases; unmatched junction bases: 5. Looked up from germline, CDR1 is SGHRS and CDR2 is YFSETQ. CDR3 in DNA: TGCGCCAGCAGCTTGGTGGTAGCGGGAGAGGAGCAGTTCTTC. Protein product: CASSLVVAGEEQFF.

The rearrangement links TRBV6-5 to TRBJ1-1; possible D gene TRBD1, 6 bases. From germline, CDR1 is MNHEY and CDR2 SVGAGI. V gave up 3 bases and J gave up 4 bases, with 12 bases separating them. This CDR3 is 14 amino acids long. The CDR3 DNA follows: TGTGCCAGCAGTTATATGGGGGCCGGCACTGAAGCTTTCTTT. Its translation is CASSYMGAGTEAFF.

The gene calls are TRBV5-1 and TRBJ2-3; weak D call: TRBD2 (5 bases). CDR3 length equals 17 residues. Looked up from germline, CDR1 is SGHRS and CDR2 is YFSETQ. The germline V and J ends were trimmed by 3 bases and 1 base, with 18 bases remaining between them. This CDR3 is CASSWAQAGGGTDTQYF. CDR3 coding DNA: TGCGCCAGCAGCTGGGCCCAGGCAGGAGGAGGCACAGATACGCAGTATTTT.

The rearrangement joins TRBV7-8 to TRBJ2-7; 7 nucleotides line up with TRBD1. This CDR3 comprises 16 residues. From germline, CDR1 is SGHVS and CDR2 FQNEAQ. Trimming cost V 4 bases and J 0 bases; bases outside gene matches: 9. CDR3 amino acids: CASSSIPGQLSYEQYF. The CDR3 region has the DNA TGTGCCAGCAGCTCGATCCCGGGACAGCTCTCCTACGAGCAGTACTTC.

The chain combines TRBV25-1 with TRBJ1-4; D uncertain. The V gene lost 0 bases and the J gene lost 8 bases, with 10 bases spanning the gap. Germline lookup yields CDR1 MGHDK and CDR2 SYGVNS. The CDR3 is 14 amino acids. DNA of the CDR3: TGTGCCAGCAGTGAATACGAGAGTCGGGAAAAACTGTTTTTT. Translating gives CASSEYESREKLFF. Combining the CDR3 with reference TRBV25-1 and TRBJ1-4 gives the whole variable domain EADIYQTPRYLVIGTGKKITLECSQTMGHDKMYWYQQDPGMELHLIHYSYGVNSTEKGDLSSESTVSRIRTEHFPLTLESARPSHTSQYLCASSEYESREKLFFGSGTQLSVL.

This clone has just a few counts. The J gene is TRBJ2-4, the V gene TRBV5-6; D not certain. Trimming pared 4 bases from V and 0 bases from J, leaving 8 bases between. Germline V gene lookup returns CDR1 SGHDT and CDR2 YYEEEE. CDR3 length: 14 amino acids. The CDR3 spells CASSPGLAKNIQYF. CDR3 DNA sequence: TGTGCCAGCAGCCCGGGTCTAGCCAAAAACATTCAGTACTTC.

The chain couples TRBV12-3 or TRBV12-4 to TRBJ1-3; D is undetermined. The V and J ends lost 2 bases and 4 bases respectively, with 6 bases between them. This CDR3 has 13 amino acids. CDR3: CASSLIGGNTIYF. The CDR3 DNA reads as TGTGCCAGCAGTTTAATCGGGGGAAACACCATATATTTT.

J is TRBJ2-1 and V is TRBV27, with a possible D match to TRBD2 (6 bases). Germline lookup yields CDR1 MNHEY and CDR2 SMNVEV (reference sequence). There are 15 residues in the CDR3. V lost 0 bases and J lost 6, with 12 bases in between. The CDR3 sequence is CASSLSRTTSNEQFF. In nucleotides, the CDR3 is TGTGCCAGCAGTTTATCGAGGACGACTAGCAATGAGCAGTTCTTC.